The 17 T cell receptor beta chains reported below all come from one sample, sequenced in a study of shared clonotypes between healthy human individuals (dated by TCRdb to 2018 to 2021). Libraries were constructed by the immunoSEQ multiplex PCR assay. This immuneACCESS table, as held by TCRdb, lists in-frame sequences with V and J called but not all clones. Of the missing ones, under half trace to an unresolved V gene in checked studies; the others have no known cause. The sample table records roughly 2 million clones; 85% to 95% of these occur just once. The ten largest clones capture around 0.13% of the sample. Sequencing was carried out using naive CD4+ T cells sorted from blood. In the paper's terms, the cell subset or site label means: CD45RA+ positively selected. Receptors were obtained from a man younger than 35 in good health.

The chain is built from TRBV10-3 and TRBJ2-2; perhaps TRBD2 as D (6 bases). Germline values: CDR1 ENHRY, CDR2 SYGVKD. Trimming took 6 bases from V and 2 from J, leaving 13 bases between them. CDR3 length: 15 amino acids. CDR3 DNA: TGTGCCATCAGCCCTCAGGCGGGAAACACCGGGGAGCTGTTTTTT. Encoded protein: CAISPQAGNTGELFF.

The DNA for the CDR3 is TGTGCCAGCAGCGAGAGGAGGGTGGGCTCTGAAGCTTTCTTT. Its protein is CASSERRVGSEAFF. The V gene is TRBV11-2, the J gene TRBJ1-1, with D hard to call. Germline-derived CDR1 and CDR2 are SGHAT and FQNNGV. Trimming left V 5 bases short and J 6 bases short, with 16 bases between. The length of the CDR3 is 14 residues.

The chain recombines TRBV7-9 with TRBJ2-5, with 7 nucleotides matching TRBD1. The last part of the DNA fits TRBJ2-7 better; the J call may be wrong. The CDR3 loop spans 16 amino acids. Germline values: CDR1 SEHNR, CDR2 FQNEAQ (reference sequence). CDR3 sequence (DNA): TGTGCCAGCAGCCTAGGGACAGACATTCTAACCTACGAGCAGTACTTC. It encodes CASSLGTDILTYEQYF.

Comment on this clone: The sample holds other DNA sequences that translate to the same CDR3. In nucleotides, the CDR3 is TGTGCCAGCAGGAGGGACTTCAGCTCCTACGAGCAGTACTTC. Amino acids: CASRRDFSSYEQYF. This chain connects TRBV6-5 to TRBJ2-7; D might be TRBD2 (6 bases). The CDR3 sequence is 14 residues long. V was clipped by 6 bases and J by 0 bases, with 12 bases between them. Looked up from germline, CDR1 is MNHEY and CDR2 is SVGAGI.

This clone was recorded a few times. V is TRBV5-1 and J is TRBJ2-1; D not certain. Germline values: CDR1 SGHRS, CDR2 YFSETQ. CDR3 length: 14 residues. V lost 1 base to trimming and J lost 8 bases, with 13 bases between them. The CDR3 nucleotides read TGCGCCAGCAGCTTGATTGGAGAGATCGATGAGCAGTTCTTC. This codes for CASSLIGEIDEQFF.

The V gene is TRBV28, the J gene TRBJ1-1, with D unclear. Germline-derived CDR1 and CDR2 are MDHEN and SYDVKM. V dropped 2 bases and J dropped 3 bases, with 10 bases sitting between them. The CDR3 is 14 residues long. The CDR3 region is CASSLPLGYTEAFF. For the CDR3, the DNA is TGTGCCAGCAGTTTACCTTTAGGGTACACTGAAGCTTTCTTT.

J is TRBJ1-2 and V is TRBV18; no clear D. This CDR3 spans 15 amino acids. From germline, CDR1 is KGHSH and CDR2 LQKENI. V gave up 3 bases and J gave up 1 base, with 12 bases separating them. The CDR3, as DNA: TGTGCCAGCTCACCTGGAGCAGGAGGTAACTATGGCTACACCTTC. It is translated as CASSPGAGGNYGYTF.

This chain connects TRBV2 to TRBJ1-1, with TRBD1 matching over 8 bases. The ends lost 1 base at V and 5 bases at J; junction bases unmatched: 3. Germline V CDR1 and CDR2: SNHLY, FYNNEI. This CDR3 is built from 14 residues. In DNA form, the CDR3 reads TGTGCCAGCAGTGAAGAGGACAGGGTTACTGAAGCTTTCTTT. Translated, it gives CASSEEDRVTEAFF.

The rearrangement links TRBV5-1 to TRBJ2-7; 8 bases agree with TRBD1. CDR3 length: 17 amino acids. The junction had 18 bases not matched to a gene; V was cut back by 6 bases and J by 4 bases. The germline V gene encodes CDR1 SGHRS and CDR2 YFSETQ. CDR3 amino acids: CASNELGRAGGLYEQYF. In nucleotides, the CDR3 is TGCGCCAGCAATGAATTAGGTAGGGCAGGGGGCTTGTACGAGCAGTACTTC. The whole variable domain, remainder taken from reference TRBV5-1 and TRBJ2-7, is KAGVTQTPRYLIKTRGQQVTLSCSPISGHRSVSWYQQTPGQGLQFLFEYFSETQRNKGNFPGRFSGRQFSNSRSEMNVSTLELGDSALYLCASNELGRAGGLYEQYFGPGTRLTVT.

This chain connects TRBV10-2 to TRBJ2-1, with 10 nucleotides matching TRBD1. Germline values: CDR1 WSHSY, CDR2 SAAADI. Trimming removed 8 bases from V and 5 bases from J; junction bases left unmatched: 6. The CDR3 runs 14 residues. CDR3 residues: CASLGQGFNNEQFF. CDR3 sequence (DNA): TGCGCCAGCCTGGGACAGGGGTTTAACAATGAGCAGTTCTTC.

Turning to this clone: A single base separates this from a much larger clone, so it may be a read error. The chain joins TRBV30 to TRBJ2-6; D ambiguous. The CDR3 has 15 amino acids. Germline loops: CDR1 GTSNPN, CDR2 SVGIG (reference sequence). CDR3 loop: CARSVFGSGANVLTF. Written as DNA, the CDR3 is TGTGCCCGGAGCGTCTTCGGCTCTGGGGCCAACGTCCTGACTTTC.

This chain joins TRBV29-1 and TRBJ2-3, with D uncertain. Trimming shortened V by 7 bases and J by 2 bases, and 7 bases separated the two germline ends. CDR1 SQVTM and CDR2 ANQGSEA come from the germline V gene. This CDR3 has 11 amino acids. CDR3 amino acids: CSGKITDTQYF. The CDR3 coding sequence is TGCAGCGGGAAGATCACAGATACGCAGTATTTT.

The chain joins TRBV7-2 to TRBJ1-1, with TRBD1 matching 7 bases. V trimming: 3 bases; J trimming: 2 bases; junction bases outside the gene matches: 6. Germline V gene sequence: CDR1 SGHTA, CDR2 FQGNSA. This CDR3 contains 15 residues. The CDR3 region is CASSLTGLSNTEAFF. The CDR3 DNA reads TGTGCCAGCAGCTTGACAGGGTTGTCAAACACTGAAGCTTTCTTT.

Here the CDR3 DNA reads TGTGCCAGCAGCTTACCAGGCGAACCCCAGCATTTT. As protein: CASSLPGEPQHF. V usage is TRBV7-2 and J usage is TRBJ1-5, with D unclear. The CDR3 length is 12 residues. Deletions cut 2 bases from V and 10 bases from J, with 9 bases between. From germline, CDR1 is SGHTA and CDR2 FQGNSA. The variable domain in full, completed from reference TRBV7-2 and TRBJ1-5, reads GAGVSQSPSNKVTEKGKDVELRCDPISGHTALYWYRQSLGQGLEFLIYFQGNSAPDKSGLPSDRFSAERTGGSVSTLTIQRTQQEDSAVYLCASSLPGEPQHFGDGTRLSIL.

This clone was recorded once. The chain recombines TRBV5-6 with TRBJ2-3, with a tentative D call TRBD2 (5 bases). V gave up 1 base and J gave up 0 bases, with 18 bases separating them. This CDR3 is built from 18 residues. Per the germline V gene, CDR1 is SGHDT and CDR2 is YYEEEE. CDR3 in amino acids: CASSLSWELAVSTDTQYF. Here the CDR3 DNA reads TGTGCCAGCAGCTTGTCGTGGGAGCTAGCCGTTAGCACAGATACGCAGTATTTT.

The J gene is TRBJ2-1, the V gene TRBV28; D possibly corresponds to TRBD2 (5 bases). The ends were cut back, 6 bases at V and 0 bases at J, with 18 bases in the middle. CDR1 is MDHEN and CDR2 is SYDVKM in the germline V gene. The CDR3 is made up of 17 amino acids. The CDR3 loop reads CASSSGPRGSSYNEQFF. DNA of the CDR3: TGTGCCAGCAGCAGCGGACCGCGAGGAAGCTCCTACAATGAGCAGTTCTTC.

A single count supports this clone. The J gene is TRBJ2-7, the V gene TRBV11-2, with D possibly being TRBD2 (7 bases). The CDR3 loop spans 16 amino acids. V lost 5 bases, J lost 2 bases, and 19 bases lay in between. Germline lookup yields CDR1 SGHAT and CDR2 FQNNGV. DNA for the CDR3: TGTGCCAGCAGCCTAACGCGGGGGCAATTCGCCTACGAGCAGTACTTC. Amino acid sequence: CASSLTRGQFAYEQYF.